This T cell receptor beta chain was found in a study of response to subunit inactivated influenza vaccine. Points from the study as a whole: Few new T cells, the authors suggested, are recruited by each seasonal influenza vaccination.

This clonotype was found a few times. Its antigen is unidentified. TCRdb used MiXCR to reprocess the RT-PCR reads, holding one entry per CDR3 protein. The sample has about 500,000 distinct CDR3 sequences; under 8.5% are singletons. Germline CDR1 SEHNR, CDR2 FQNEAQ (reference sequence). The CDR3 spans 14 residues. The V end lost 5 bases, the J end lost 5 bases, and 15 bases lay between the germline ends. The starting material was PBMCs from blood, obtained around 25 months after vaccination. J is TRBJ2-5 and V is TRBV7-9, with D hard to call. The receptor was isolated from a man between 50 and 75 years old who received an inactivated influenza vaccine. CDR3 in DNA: TGTGCCAGCAGCCCCCACTATGGGCAGGAGACCCAGTACTTC. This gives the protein CASSPHYGQETQYF.